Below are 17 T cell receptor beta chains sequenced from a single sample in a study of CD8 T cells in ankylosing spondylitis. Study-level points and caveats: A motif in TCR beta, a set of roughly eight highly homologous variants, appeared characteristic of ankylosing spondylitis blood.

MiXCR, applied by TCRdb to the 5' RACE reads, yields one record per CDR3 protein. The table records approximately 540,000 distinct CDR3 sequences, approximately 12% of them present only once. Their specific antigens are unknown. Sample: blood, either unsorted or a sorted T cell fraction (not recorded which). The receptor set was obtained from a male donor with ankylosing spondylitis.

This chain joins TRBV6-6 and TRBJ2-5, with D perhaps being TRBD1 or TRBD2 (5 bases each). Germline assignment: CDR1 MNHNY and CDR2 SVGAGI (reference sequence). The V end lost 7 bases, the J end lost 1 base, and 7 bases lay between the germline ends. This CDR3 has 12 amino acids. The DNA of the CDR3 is TGTGCCAGCACAGGGAGCCAAGAGACCCAGTACTTC. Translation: CASTGSQETQYF.

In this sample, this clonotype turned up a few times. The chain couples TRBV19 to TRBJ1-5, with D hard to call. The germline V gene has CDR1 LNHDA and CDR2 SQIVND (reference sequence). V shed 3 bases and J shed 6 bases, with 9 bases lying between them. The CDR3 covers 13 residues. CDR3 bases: TGTGCCAGTAGTATTTCGGGGATTCAGCCCCAGCATTTT. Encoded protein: CASSISGIQPQHF.

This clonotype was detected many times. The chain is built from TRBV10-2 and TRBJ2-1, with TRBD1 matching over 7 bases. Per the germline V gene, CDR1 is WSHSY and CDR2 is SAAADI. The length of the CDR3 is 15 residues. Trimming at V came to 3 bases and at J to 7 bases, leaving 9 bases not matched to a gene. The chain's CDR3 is CASSERQGLRNEQFF. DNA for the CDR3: TGCGCCAGCAGTGAAAGACAGGGTCTGAGGAATGAGCAGTTCTTC.

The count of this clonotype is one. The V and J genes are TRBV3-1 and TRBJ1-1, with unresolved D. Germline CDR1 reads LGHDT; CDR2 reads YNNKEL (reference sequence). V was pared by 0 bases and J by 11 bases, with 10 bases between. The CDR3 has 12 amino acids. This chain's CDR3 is CASSQEGWSAFF. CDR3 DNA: TGTGCCAGCAGCCAAGAGGGCTGGTCGGCTTTCTTT.

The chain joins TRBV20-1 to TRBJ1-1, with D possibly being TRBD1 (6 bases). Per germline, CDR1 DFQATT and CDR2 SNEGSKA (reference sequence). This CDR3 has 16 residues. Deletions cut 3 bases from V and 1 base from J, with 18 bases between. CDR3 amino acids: CSARGNRGAWNTEAFF. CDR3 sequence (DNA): TGCAGTGCTAGGGGAAATCGGGGGGCCTGGAACACTGAAGCTTTCTTT.

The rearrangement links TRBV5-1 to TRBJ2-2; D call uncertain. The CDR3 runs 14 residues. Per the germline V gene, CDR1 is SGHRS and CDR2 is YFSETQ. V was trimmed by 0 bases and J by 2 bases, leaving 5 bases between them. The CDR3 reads CASSLDINTGELFF. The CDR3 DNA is TGCGCCAGCAGCTTGGATATTAACACCGGGGAGCTGTTTTTT.

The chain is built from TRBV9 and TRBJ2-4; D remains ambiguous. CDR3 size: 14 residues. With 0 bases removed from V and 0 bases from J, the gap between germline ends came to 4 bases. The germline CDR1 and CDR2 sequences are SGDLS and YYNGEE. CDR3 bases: TGTGCCAGCAGCGTAGGGCTAGCCAAAAACATTCAGTACTTC. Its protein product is CASSVGLAKNIQYF.

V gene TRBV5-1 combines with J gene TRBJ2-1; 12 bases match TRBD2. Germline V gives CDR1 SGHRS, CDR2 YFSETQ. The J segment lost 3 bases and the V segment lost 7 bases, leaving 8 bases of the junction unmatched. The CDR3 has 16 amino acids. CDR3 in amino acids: CASDMGLAGHYNEQFF. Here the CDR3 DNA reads TGCGCCAGCGACATGGGACTAGCGGGTCACTACAATGAGCAGTTCTTC.

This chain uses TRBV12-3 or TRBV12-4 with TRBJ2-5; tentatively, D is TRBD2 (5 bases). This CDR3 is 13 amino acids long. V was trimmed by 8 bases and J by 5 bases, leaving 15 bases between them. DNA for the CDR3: TGTGCCAGCGTAGGTTCGGGGTTCGAGACCCAGTACTTC. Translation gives CASVGSGFETQYF.

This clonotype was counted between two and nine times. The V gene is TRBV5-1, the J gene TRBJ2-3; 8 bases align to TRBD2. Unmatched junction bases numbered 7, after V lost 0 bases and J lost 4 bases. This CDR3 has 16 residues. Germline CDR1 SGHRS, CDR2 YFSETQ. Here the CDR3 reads CASSLVGAGGADTQYF. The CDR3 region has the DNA TGCGCCAGCAGCTTGGTCGGCGCGGGAGGCGCAGATACGCAGTATTTT.

Here the CDR3 reads CASSHLVAGDGETQYF. DNA of the CDR3: TGCGCCAGCAGTCACCTTGTAGCGGGAGATGGGGAGACCCAGTACTTC. The chain couples TRBV10-2 to TRBJ2-5; 9 bases align to TRBD2. With V trimmed by 5 bases and J by 5 bases, 12 bases remained unmatched. From germline, CDR1 is WSHSY and CDR2 SAAADI. The CDR3 spans 16 residues.

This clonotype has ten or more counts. The CDR3 protein is CATSDSGTPNEQFF. The DNA for the CDR3 is TGTGCCACCAGTGATTCAGGGACCCCCAATGAGCAGTTCTTC. The chain employs TRBV24-1 and TRBJ2-1; either TRBD1 or TRBD2 may fit D (5 bases each). The CDR3 length is 14 residues. Trimming took off 2 bases at V and 6 bases at J, with 10 bases between the two ends. From germline, CDR1 is KGHDR and CDR2 SFDVKD.

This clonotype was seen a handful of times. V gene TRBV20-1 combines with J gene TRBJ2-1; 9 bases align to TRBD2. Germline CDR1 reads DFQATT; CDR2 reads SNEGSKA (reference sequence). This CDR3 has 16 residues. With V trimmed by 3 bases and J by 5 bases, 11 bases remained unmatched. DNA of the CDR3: TGCAGTGCTAGGAGATTAGCGGGAGCTTACGACAATGAGCAGTTCTTC. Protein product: CSARRLAGAYDNEQFF.

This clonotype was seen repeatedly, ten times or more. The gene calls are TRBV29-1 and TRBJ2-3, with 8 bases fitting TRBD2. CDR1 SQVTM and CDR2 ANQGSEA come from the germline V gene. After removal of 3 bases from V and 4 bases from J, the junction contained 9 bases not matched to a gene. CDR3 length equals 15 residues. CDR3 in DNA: TGCAGCGTTGAGACCCATCGGGAGGGGCCAGATACGCAGTATTTT. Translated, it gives CSVETHREGPDTQYF.

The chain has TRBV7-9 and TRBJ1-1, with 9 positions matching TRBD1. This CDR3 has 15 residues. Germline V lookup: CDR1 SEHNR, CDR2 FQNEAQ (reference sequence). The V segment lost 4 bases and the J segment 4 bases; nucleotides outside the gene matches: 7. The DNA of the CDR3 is TGTGCCAGCAGCTCCAACCGGGACAGGGTCACTGAAGCTTTCTTT. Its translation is CASSSNRDRVTEAFF.

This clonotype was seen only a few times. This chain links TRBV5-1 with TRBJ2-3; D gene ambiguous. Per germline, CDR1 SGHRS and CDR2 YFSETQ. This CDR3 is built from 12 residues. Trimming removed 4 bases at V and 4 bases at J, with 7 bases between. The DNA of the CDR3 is TGCGCCAGCAGCCCTGAGGCAGATACGCAGTATTTT. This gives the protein CASSPEADTQYF.

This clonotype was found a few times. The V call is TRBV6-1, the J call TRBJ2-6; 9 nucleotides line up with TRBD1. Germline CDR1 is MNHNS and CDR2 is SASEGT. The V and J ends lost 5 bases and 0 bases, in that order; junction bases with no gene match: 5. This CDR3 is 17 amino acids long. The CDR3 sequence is CASSRGQGLSGANVLTF. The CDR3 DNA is TGTGCCAGCAGTCGGGGACAGGGCCTCTCTGGGGCCAACGTCCTGACTTTC.